This T cell receptor (beta chain) was documented in a study of blood T cell repertoires in COVID-19 (dated by TCRdb to 2018 to 2020). Turning to the overall study: Samples covering the acute and convalescent phases of COVID-19 were provided by collaborators in the United States, Italy and Spain. The material from the prospective study consisted of cDNA or gDNA derived from T cells, B-cell-depleted T cells, or PBMCs. The dataset comprised deeply sampled blood TCRbeta repertoires from subjects exposed to, actively infected with, or recovered from COVID-19. The repertoires were released in a freely available public database intended as a resource for research on the immune response to SARS-CoV-2. The samples were drawn from the first 160 participants of the ongoing ImmuneRACE study and from 950 to 1,500 subjects provided by 6 global collaborators. Nearly every sample came with metadata listing a de-identified subject ID, COVID-19 status, age in years and sex. Where HLA class I and class II types were available, the types were taken from metadata supplied by the sample provider, not from assay-based typing.

The investigation overall reported the following: Clinical and demographic metadata were provided uncurated, with the amount varying by source and participant.

TCRbeta CDR3 regions were amplified from genomic DNA using the immunoSEQ Assay, a bias-controlled multiplex PCR. Per the original workflow: Nucleated cell counts per sample were estimated from amplification of reference gene primers within the assay. To quantify the absolute abundance of each unique TCRbeta CDR3 rearrangement, sequence reads were collapsed and filtered. For each sample, productive Simpson clonality was calculated by taking the square root of Simpson's diversity index across productive rearrangements. TCRdb holds this immuneACCESS table with in-frame rearrangements only. Some clones are missing; in checked studies, unresolved V genes explain under half, and the rest has no known cause. That table is the source of V, J and clone size, and D and trimming were worked out from the DNA. The sample yields 200,000 to 250,000 clones; around 88% were counted once. The biggest ten clones account for about 4% of the sample.

This clone was recorded only once. Its antigen is unknown. There are no base qualities to consult, and no much larger clone falls within one base. The germline V and J ends show losses of 7 bases and 3 bases respectively, and no gene match explains 16 bases of the junction. Its CDR3 holds 17 amino acids, cysteine through phenylalanine. Only CDR3 DNA remains: 51 bases, in frame from the first base. Taken from the germline V gene (reference sequence), the CDR1 and CDR2 loops are MNHEY and SMNVEV. In the prospective study, participants were roughly 18 to 100 years old, resided in about 25 geographic areas of the United States, and were enrolled through a virtual design. To assign participants to cohorts, the prospective study relied on clinical history that participants themselves reported in a screening survey and a study questionnaire. Exposed participants had been in contact with someone with a PCR-confirmed or clinician-diagnosed COVID-19 case within 2 weeks of study entry. Mobile phlebotomists in the prospective study collected whole blood, serum and a nasopharyngeal or oropharyngeal swab from every participant. Additional blood draws and questionnaires over an approximately 2-month period could optionally be provided by prospective study participants. Before DNA extraction, blood samples from the prospective study were shipped at room temperature or frozen.

Sequenced: PBMCs or T cells enriched from blood (not recorded which). The receptor chain draws on TRBV27 and TRBJ2-7, and TRBD1 aligns with 9 junction nucleotides. The origin of this receptor is a woman under 40 who had been exposed to COVID-19. The nucleotide sequence reads TGTGCCAGCACCCTACGAGGACAGGGGCGAAGAGTCTACGAGCAGTACTTC. Its translation reads: CASTLRGQGRRVYEQYF.